The 27 T cell receptor beta chains presented below share a single source sample, sequenced in a study of shared clonotypes between healthy human individuals (dated by TCRdb to 2019 to 2021). Library prep was done by the immunoSEQ multiplex PCR assay. In TCRdb, the immuneACCESS table is reduced to in-frame sequences with V and J assigned. These tables do not hold every clone; where another copy was compared, an unresolved V gene accounts for under half, and the others remain unexplained. The table for this sample lists about 2.3 million clones; 80% to 95% of them were counted only once. Around 0.38% of the sample is in the top ten clones. The sequencing input was naive CD4+ T cells from PBMCs. In the paper's terms, the cell subset or site label means: CD45RA+ positively selected. The origin of the receptors is a man between 18 and 29 years old in good health. Some clones in this sample may be carry-over from other donors' samples.

The chain is built from TRBV7-9 and TRBJ1-4; D possibly corresponds to TRBD1 (6 bases). V lost 4 bases and J lost 4, with 10 bases in between. The V gene's germline CDR1 is SEHNR and CDR2 FQNEAQ (reference sequence). This CDR3 comprises 14 residues. CDR3 amino acids: CASSWGPNNEKLFF. The CDR3 DNA reads TGTGCCAGCAGCTGGGGGCCGAATAATGAAAAACTGTTTTTT.

The rearrangement joins TRBV6-5 to TRBJ1-1, with 8 bases aligning to TRBD1. The CDR3 is 15 residues long. The ends lost 6 bases at V and 4 bases at J; junction bases unmatched: 10. CDR1 and CDR2 (germline): MNHEY, SVGAGI. The CDR3 here is CASRGFTGTGTEAFF. CDR3 coding DNA: TGTGCCAGCAGGGGATTTACGGGGACAGGCACTGAAGCTTTCTTT.

The J gene is TRBJ2-1, the V gene TRBV7-9, with 11 bases that match TRBD2. The CDR3 has 17 residues. Germline V gene sequence: CDR1 SEHNR, CDR2 FQNEAQ (reference sequence). Trimming took 0 bases from V and 7 from J; bases not matched to a gene: 8. This chain's CDR3 is CASSLATSGGRWNEQFF. In DNA form, the CDR3 reads TGTGCCAGCAGCTTAGCTACTAGCGGGGGACGGTGGAATGAGCAGTTCTTC. Filled out from reference TRBV7-9 and TRBJ2-1, the complete variable domain reads DTGVSQNPRHKITKRGQNVTFRCDPISEHNRLYWYRQTLGQGPEFLTYFQNEAQLEKSRLLSDRFSAERPKGSFSTLEIQRTEQGDSAMYLCASSLATSGGRWNEQFFGPGTRLTVL.

The rearrangement links TRBV7-8 to TRBJ1-5, with D tentatively TRBD1 (5 bases). This CDR3 region has 16 residues. The germline gives CDR1 SGHVS, CDR2 FQNEAQ. Trimming took 5 bases from V and 7 from J, leaving 21 bases between them. CDR3 sequence (DNA): TGTGCCAGCAGCCTTCGGGACCGAACTATGGGACAGCCCCAGCATTTT. Its protein product is CASSLRDRTMGQPQHF.

The rearrangement links TRBV7-9 to TRBJ2-2; 12 bases are shared with TRBD2. Trimming cost V 8 bases and J 3 bases; bases outside gene matches: 10. CDR3 length: 17 amino acids. Germline-derived CDR1 and CDR2 are SEHNR and FQNEAQ (reference sequence). The CDR3 region has the DNA TGTGCCAGCTCCCCTCGACTAGCGGGAGTTCACACCGGGGAGCTGTTTTTT. Protein product: CASSPRLAGVHTGELFF.

The V gene is TRBV18, the J gene TRBJ1-5; D unresolved. The germline gives CDR1 KGHSH, CDR2 LQKENI. The CDR3 loop spans 16 amino acids. V lost 2 bases to trimming and J lost 1 base, with 12 bases between them. In DNA, the CDR3 is TGTGCCAGCTCACCATACCAGATCTTGAGCAATCAGCCCCAGCATTTT. Protein: CASSPYQILSNQPQHF.

The chain uses TRBV7-6 and TRBJ1-4; 9 positions match TRBD1. The CDR3 consists of 12 residues. Germline CDR1 reads SGHVS; CDR2 reads FNYEAQ. V lost 5 bases to trimming and J lost 13 bases; unmatched junction nucleotides: 5. CDR3 protein: CASSHDRGGLFF. Written as DNA, the CDR3 is TGTGCCAGCAGCCACGACAGGGGGGGACTGTTTTTT.

V gene TRBV30 combines with J gene TRBJ2-1, with 7 positions matching TRBD2. The CDR3 covers 16 residues. Germline trimming cut 0 bases from V and 5 bases from J; bases unmatched to any gene: 10. The germline gives CDR1 GTSNPN, CDR2 SVGIG (reference sequence). The CDR3 region is CAWSVPFSSGDNEQFF. The CDR3 DNA follows: TGTGCCTGGAGTGTCCCCTTCTCTAGCGGAGACAATGAGCAGTTCTTC. Variable domain in full (rest from reference TRBV30 and TRBJ2-1): SQTIHQWPATLVQPVGSPLSLECTVEGTSNPNLYWYRQAAGRGLQLLFYSVGIGQISSEVPQNLSASRPQDRQFILSSKKLLLSDSGFYLCAWSVPFSSGDNEQFFGPGTRLTVL.

The V gene is TRBV5-4, the J gene TRBJ2-7; D is uncertain. Germline-derived CDR1 and CDR2 are SGHNT and YYREEE (reference sequence). With 0 bases removed from V and 6 bases from J, the gap between germline ends came to 10 bases. The CDR3 has 13 amino acids. The CDR3 is CASSLAVVGEQYF. In nucleotides, the CDR3 is TGTGCCAGCAGCTTGGCGGTTGTAGGCGAGCAGTACTTC.

In this sample, this clone turned up once. V and J are TRBV15 and TRBJ1-1; D is ambiguous. V was trimmed by 3 bases and J by 1 base, leaving 15 bases between them. Looked up from germline, CDR1 is LNHNV and CDR2 is YYDKDF (reference sequence). This CDR3 comprises 16 residues. The CDR3 spells CATSRSYASENTEAFF. CDR3 sequence (DNA): TGTGCCACCAGCAGGAGCTACGCCTCCGAGAACACTGAAGCTTTCTTT. Supplemented by reference TRBV15 and TRBJ1-1, the full variable domain reads DAMVIQNPRYQVTQFGKPVTLSCSQTLNHNVMYWYQQKSSQAPKLLFHYYDKDFNNEADTPDNFQSRRPNTSFCFLDIRSPGLGDTAMYLCATSRSYASENTEAFFGQGTRLTVV.

This chain links TRBV28 with TRBJ2-4, with TRBD2 identical over 10 bases. The V segment lost 5 bases and the J segment 0 bases; nucleotides outside the gene matches: 4. Germline values: CDR1 MDHEN, CDR2 SYDVKM. CDR3 length: 16 residues. The CDR3: CASSLLAGLAKNIQYF. CDR3 DNA: TGTGCCAGCAGTCTACTAGCGGGGCTAGCCAAAAACATTCAGTACTTC.

The chain employs TRBV5-6 and TRBJ1-2; 8 bases map to TRBD1. CDR3 size: 15 residues. V was pared by 4 bases and J by 8 bases, with 13 bases of the junction left unmatched. Looked up from germline, CDR1 is SGHDT and CDR2 is YYEEEE. The chain's CDR3 is CASSMQGALGGGYTF. The CDR3 bases are TGTGCCAGCAGCATGCAGGGGGCCCTTGGAGGGGGCTACACCTTC.

V usage is TRBV9 and J usage is TRBJ2-3; D gene ambiguous. Trimming took 2 bases from V and 6 from J, leaving 7 bases between them. There are 12 residues in the CDR3. Germline CDR1 reads SGDLS; CDR2 reads YYNGEE. The CDR3, as DNA: TGTGCCAGCAGCGTCGACATCGATACGCAGTATTTT. Amino acid sequence: CASSVDIDTQYF.

About this clone itself: Distinct nucleotide sequences in the sample also encode this CDR3. J is TRBJ2-3 and V is TRBV5-1; D might be TRBD1 or TRBD2, each matching 6 bases. The CDR3 has 13 residues. The V gene's germline CDR1 is SGHRS and CDR2 YFSETQ. The V end lost 0 bases, the J end lost 5 bases, and 7 bases lay between the germline ends. In DNA, the CDR3 is TGCGCCAGCAGCTTGGAGGGGGGAGATACGCAGTATTTT. Protein: CASSLEGGDTQYF.

The rearrangement links TRBV7-9 to TRBJ2-1; TRBD2 agrees at 9 bases. The CDR3 has 15 residues. V was clipped by 2 bases and J by 6 bases; unmatched bases: 5. Per germline, CDR1 SEHNR and CDR2 FQNEAQ (reference sequence). The CDR3 nucleotides are TGTGCCAGCAGCTTATTGGCTAGCGGGGTCAATGAGCAGTTCTTC. It translates to CASSLLASGVNEQFF.

The rearrangement uses TRBV7-9 and TRBJ2-5; no definite D call. The J call may be incorrect, as the DNA end agrees better with TRBJ2-7. This CDR3 has 15 residues. Germline V gene sequence: CDR1 SEHNR, CDR2 FQNEAQ (reference sequence). CDR3 protein: CASSFPLIGLNEQYF. As DNA, the CDR3 is TGTGCCAGCAGTTTCCCCCTGATAGGTCTCAACGAGCAGTACTTC.

The chain is built from TRBV18 and TRBJ2-7, with a tentative D call TRBD1 (6 bases). V was clipped by 3 bases and J by 7 bases, with 16 bases between them. The germline CDR1 and CDR2 sequences are KGHSH and LQKENI. The CDR3 is 14 residues long. The CDR3 region is CASSPRQGPEEQYF. In DNA form, the CDR3 reads TGTGCCAGCTCACCCCGGCAGGGGCCCGAGGAGCAGTACTTC.

In the case of this clone: Other nucleotide sequences from this sample produce the same CDR3. V usage is TRBV29-1 and J usage is TRBJ2-3; D ambiguous. V was clipped by 3 bases and J by 1 base, with 5 bases between them. The germline V gene encodes CDR1 SQVTM and CDR2 ANQGSEA. This CDR3 contains 12 residues. CDR3: CSVDTGTDTQYF. DNA of the CDR3: TGCAGCGTTGATACGGGCACAGATACGCAGTATTTT.

J is TRBJ2-3 and V is TRBV4-1; TRBD2 agrees at 10 bases. The junction had 4 bases not matched to a gene; V was cut back by 1 base and J by 6 bases. CDR3 size: 15 residues. CDR1 is MGHRA, CDR2 YSYEKL, per germline. The CDR3 DNA follows: TGCGCCAGCAGCCAAGTAGGACTAGCGGAGGATACGCAGTATTTT. Its translation is CASSQVGLAEDTQYF.

The gene calls are TRBV6-4 and TRBJ2-1; the match to TRBD2 covers 12 bases. Per germline, CDR1 MRHNA and CDR2 SNTAGT. After removal of 7 bases from V and 7 bases from J, the junction contained 8 bases not matched to a gene. This CDR3 contains 15 residues. In DNA form, the CDR3 reads TGTGCCAGCAAGGACCTAGCGGGAGGGTTAAATGAGCAGTTCTTC. Its protein is CASKDLAGGLNEQFF.

The chain joins TRBV19 to TRBJ2-3, with D unresolved. V lost 4 bases and J 7 bases, leaving 12 bases between the germline ends. Germline CDR1 and CDR2: LNHDA and SQIVND (reference sequence). This CDR3 region has 13 residues. The CDR3 spells CASSTNFLNTQYF. CDR3 in DNA: TGTGCCAGTAGTACAAACTTTTTAAATACGCAGTATTTT.

As to this clone: Other DNA sequences within the sample encode an identical CDR3. The chain has TRBV5-1 and TRBJ2-2; 9 positions agree with TRBD1. This CDR3 is 15 amino acids long. The germline V gene has CDR1 SGHRS and CDR2 YFSETQ. V lost 3 bases to trimming and J lost 4 bases; unmatched junction nucleotides: 4. CDR3 residues: CASSWGQGGTGELFF. The CDR3 DNA is TGCGCCAGCAGCTGGGGACAGGGAGGCACCGGGGAGCTGTTTTTT.

The sample holds one count of this clone. The V gene is TRBV5-1, the J gene TRBJ2-5, with 9 bases fitting TRBD1. Judging by the DNA end, TRBJ2-7 fits better; the J call may be wrong. This CDR3 contains 17 residues. CDR1 and CDR2 from the germline V gene are SGHRS and YFSETQ. CDR3 DNA: TGCGCCAGCAGCTTGGTAATTTCCCCCGGGACAGGGTACGAGCAGTACTTC. Protein: CASSLVISPGTGYEQYF.

The CDR3 spells CASSQSRVQETQYF. DNA of the CDR3: TGTGCCAGCAGCCAGTCCCGGGTGCAAGAGACCCAGTACTTC. The chain employs TRBV2 and TRBJ2-5; D remains unclear. With 6 bases removed from V and 2 bases from J, the gap between germline ends came to 13 bases. The CDR3 totals 14 residues. CDR1 is SNHLY and CDR2 is FYNNEI in the germline V gene.

The gene calls are TRBV30 and TRBJ1-2; D is undetermined. This CDR3 has 12 residues. Trimming left V 4 bases short and J 2 bases short, with 8 bases between. From germline, CDR1 is GTSNPN and CDR2 SVGIG (reference sequence). The CDR3: CAWNGLNYGYTF. CDR3 coding DNA: TGTGCCTGGAACGGGTTAAACTATGGCTACACCTTC.

This clone has a single count. The chain carries TRBV6-5 and TRBJ1-2; D is uncertain. V was pared by 4 bases and J by 1 base, with 7 bases between. This CDR3 has 13 residues. In germline, CDR1 is MNHEY, CDR2 SVGAGI. CDR3 amino acids: CASSSSFNYGYTF. The CDR3 region has the DNA TGTGCCAGCAGTTCCTCGTTTAACTATGGCTACACCTTC.

V and J are TRBV9 and TRBJ2-5; TRBD2 might be the D (6 bases). V was pared by 3 bases and J by 4 bases, with 16 bases between. From germline, CDR1 is SGDLS and CDR2 YYNGEE. The CDR3 runs 15 residues. CDR3 in amino acids: CASSGRPQEGETQYF. In nucleotides, the CDR3 is TGTGCCAGCAGCGGCAGACCCCAGGAGGGAGAGACCCAGTACTTC.